This is a list of T cell receptor beta chains from one sample in a study of cytomegalovirus exposure and HLA in healthy donors. Using immunoSEQ multiplex PCR, the repertoire was profiled, and TCRdb retains in-frame clones only, with some absent. The sample consists of over 85,000 clones, approximately 69% of them appearing once. Sequencing was performed on PBMCs. Receptors originate from a female donor in good health and CMV-seronegative. CDR3s include the opening cysteine and the closing phenylalanine or tryptophan. A D gene is named only where the DNA matches it firmly. Clone sizes are given selectively: once, few, many, or a class where the clone is expanded.

V gene	CDR3 length	clone size	J gene	D gene	CDR3 DNA	CDR3 protein
TRBV6-1	12	few	TRBJ1-5	-	TGTGCCAGCCGACAAAGCAATCAGCCCCAGCATTTT	CASRQSNQPQHF
TRBV30	11	once	TRBJ2-5	-	TGTGCCTGGAGGGAGCAAGAGACCCAGTACTTC	CAWREQETQYF
TRBV28	16	few	TRBJ2-7	-	TGTGCCAGCAGTTTCGGGAAGCGGCAGAGCTCCTACGAGCAGTACTTC	CASSFGKRQSSYEQYF
TRBV9	14	-	TRBJ2-1	-	TGTGCCAGCAGCGTAGAGGGGGAGAACAATGAGCAGTTCTTC	CASSVEGENNEQFF
TRBV7-2	12	-	TRBJ2-2	TRBD1	TGTGCCAGCAGCTTAGACAGGGGGCGACTGTTTTTT	CASSLDRGRLFF
TRBV20-1	11	-	TRBJ1-2	TRBD1	TGCAGTGCTCCCGACAGGGGAGGCTACACCTTC	CSAPDRGGYTF
TRBV10-1	13	-	TRBJ1-4	-	TGCGCCAGCAGTGCGGGGGGTGGTGAAAAACTGTTTTTT	CASSAGGGEKLFF
TRBV5-1	13	-	TRBJ2-3	-	TGCGCCAGCAGCTTTCCAGGGGAAGATACGCAGTATTTT	CASSFPGEDTQYF
TRBV2	13	-	TRBJ1-1	-	TGTGCCAGCAGCCAACAGGGGAACACTGAAGCTTTCTTT	CASSQQGNTEAFF
TRBV7-9	14	-	TRBJ2-7	TRBD1	TGTGCCAGCAGCTACCAAGGGGGCGCGTCCGAGCAGTACTTC	CASSYQGGASEQYF
TRBV25-1	15	once	TRBJ1-4	-	TGTGCCACCGCTAGGGGCGTCACAACTAATGAAAAACTGTTTTTT	CATARGVTTNEKLFF
TRBV5-1	16	-	TRBJ2-2	-	TGCGCCAGCAGCTCCCTAGTAAGGGGAAACACCGGGGAGCTGTTTTTT	CASSSLVRGNTGELFF
TRBV6-5	13	-	TRBJ1-1	-	TGTGCCTCTTTGGGGCCCTGGAACACTGAAGCTTTCTTT	CASLGPWNTEAFF
TRBV18	15	-	TRBJ2-2	-	TGTGCCAGCTCACCACGCCAGGGCTCGGGCGGGGAGCTGTTTTTT	CASSPRQGSGGELFF
TRBV5-6	12	few	TRBJ1-2	-	TGTGCCAGCACCCTGGACTTTGACGGCTACACCTTC	CASTLDFDGYTF
TRBV6-1	15	-	TRBJ2-7	-	TGTGCCAGCAGTGAAGGAGGGTCGAGCTCCTACGAGCAGTACTTC	CASSEGGSSSYEQYF
TRBV19	15	-	TRBJ2-1	TRBD1	TGTGCCAGTAGTACCACGAAGAGGGGGCAGGGTGAGCAGTTCTTC	CASSTTKRGQGEQFF
TRBV28	13	-	TRBJ1-4	-	TGTGCCAGCAGGCCACAGGGTTATGAAAAACTGTTTTTT	CASRPQGYEKLFF
TRBV19	14	few	TRBJ2-2	TRBD1	TGTGCCAGTAGGTCGACAGGGGGGACCGGGGAGCTGTTTTTT	CASRSTGGTGELFF
TRBV9	12	-	TRBJ2-5	-	TGTGCCAGCAGCGCCCGGACAGACGGGCAGTACTTC	CASSARTDGQYF
TRBV6-6	12	-	TRBJ2-7	-	TGTGCCAGCAGCCCCGCAGTCTACGAGCAGTACTTC	CASSPAVYEQYF
TRBV11-3	13	-	TRBJ1-2	-	TGTGCCAGCAGCTTGGGAGACGGAGGCGGCTACACCTTC	CASSLGDGGGYTF
TRBV28	14	-	TRBJ1-1	TRBD1	TGTGCCAGCAGTTGGACAGGTCTGAACACTGAAGCTTTCTTT	CASSWTGLNTEAFF